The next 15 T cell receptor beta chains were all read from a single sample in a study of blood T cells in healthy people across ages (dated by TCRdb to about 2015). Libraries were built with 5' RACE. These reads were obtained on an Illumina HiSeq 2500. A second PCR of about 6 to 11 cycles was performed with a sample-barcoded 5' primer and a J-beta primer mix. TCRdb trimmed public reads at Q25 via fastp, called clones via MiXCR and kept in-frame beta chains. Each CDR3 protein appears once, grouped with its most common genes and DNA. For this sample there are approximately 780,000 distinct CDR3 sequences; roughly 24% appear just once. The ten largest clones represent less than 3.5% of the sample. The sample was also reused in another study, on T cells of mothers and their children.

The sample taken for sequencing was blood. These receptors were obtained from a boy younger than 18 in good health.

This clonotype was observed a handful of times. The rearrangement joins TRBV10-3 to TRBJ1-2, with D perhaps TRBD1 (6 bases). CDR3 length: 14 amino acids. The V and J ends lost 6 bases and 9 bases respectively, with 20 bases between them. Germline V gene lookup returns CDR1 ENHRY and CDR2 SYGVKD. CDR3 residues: CAIRGTQNNGRYTF. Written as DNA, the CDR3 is TGTGCCATCAGAGGGACACAAAATAATGGGCGCTACACCTTC.

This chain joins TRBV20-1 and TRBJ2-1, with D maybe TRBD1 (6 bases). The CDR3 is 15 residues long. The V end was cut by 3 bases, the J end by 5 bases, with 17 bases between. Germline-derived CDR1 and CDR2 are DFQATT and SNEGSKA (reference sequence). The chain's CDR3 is CSASSWTEVNNEQFF. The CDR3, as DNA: TGCAGTGCTAGTAGCTGGACAGAGGTAAACAATGAGCAGTTCTTC.

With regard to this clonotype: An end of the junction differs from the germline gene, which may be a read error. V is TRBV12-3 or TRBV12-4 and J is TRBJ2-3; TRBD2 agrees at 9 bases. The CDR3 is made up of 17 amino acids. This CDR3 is CASSLERGARSTDAQYF. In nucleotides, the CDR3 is TGTGCCAGCAGTTTGGAGCGGGGGGCCAGGAGCACAGATGCGCAGTATTTT.

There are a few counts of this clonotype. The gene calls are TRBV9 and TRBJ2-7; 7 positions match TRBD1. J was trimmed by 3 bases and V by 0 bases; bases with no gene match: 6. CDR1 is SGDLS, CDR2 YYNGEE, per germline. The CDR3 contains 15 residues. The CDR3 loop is CASSVGQGSGYEQYF. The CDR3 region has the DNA TGTGCCAGCAGCGTAGGACAGGGAAGCGGCTACGAGCAGTACTTC.

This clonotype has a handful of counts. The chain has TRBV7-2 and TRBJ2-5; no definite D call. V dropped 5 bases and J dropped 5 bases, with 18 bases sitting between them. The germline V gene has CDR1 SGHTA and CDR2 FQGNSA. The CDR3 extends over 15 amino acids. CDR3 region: CASSPRRRNVETQYF. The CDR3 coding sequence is TGTGCCAGCAGCCCGAGGCGGCGGAATGTTGAGACCCAGTACTTC.

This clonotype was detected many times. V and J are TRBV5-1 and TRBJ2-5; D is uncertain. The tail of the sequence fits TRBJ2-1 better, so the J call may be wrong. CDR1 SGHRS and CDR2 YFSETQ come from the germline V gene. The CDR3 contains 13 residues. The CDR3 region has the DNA TGCGCCAGCAGCTTCGGCCTCTACAATGAGCAGTTCTTC. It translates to CASSFGLYNEQFF.

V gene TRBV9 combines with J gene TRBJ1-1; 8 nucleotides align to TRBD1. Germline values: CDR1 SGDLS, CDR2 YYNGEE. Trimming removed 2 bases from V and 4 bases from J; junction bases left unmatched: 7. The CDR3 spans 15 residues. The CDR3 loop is CASSVQGAKGTEAFF. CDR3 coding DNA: TGTGCCAGCAGCGTCCAGGGGGCTAAGGGCACTGAAGCTTTCTTT. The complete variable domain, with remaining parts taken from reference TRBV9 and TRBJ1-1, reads DSGVTQTPKHLITATGQRVTLRCSPRSGDLSVYWYQQSLDQGLQFLIQYYNGEERAKGNILERFSAQQFPDLHSELNLSSLELGDSALYFCASSVQGAKGTEAFFGQGTRLTVV.

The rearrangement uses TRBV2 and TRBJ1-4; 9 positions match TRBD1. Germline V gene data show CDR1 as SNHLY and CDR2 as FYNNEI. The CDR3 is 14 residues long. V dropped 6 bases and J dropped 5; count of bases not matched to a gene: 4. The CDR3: CASRGTGMNEKLFF. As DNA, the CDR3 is TGTGCCAGCAGGGGGACAGGGATGAATGAAAAACTGTTTTTT.

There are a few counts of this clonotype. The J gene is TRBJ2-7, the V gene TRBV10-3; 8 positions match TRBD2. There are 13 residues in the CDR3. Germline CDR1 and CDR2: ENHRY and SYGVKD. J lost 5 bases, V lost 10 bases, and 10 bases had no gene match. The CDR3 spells CATHTGGTHEQYF. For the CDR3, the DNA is TGTGCCACCCACACGGGAGGGACCCACGAGCAGTACTTC.

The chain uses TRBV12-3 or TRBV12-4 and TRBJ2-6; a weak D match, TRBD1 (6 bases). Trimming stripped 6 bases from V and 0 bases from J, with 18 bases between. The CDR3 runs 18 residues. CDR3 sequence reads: CASSPDSYVDSGANVLTF. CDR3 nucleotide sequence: TGTGCCAGCAGCCCGGACAGTTATGTAGACTCTGGGGCCAACGTCCTGACTTTC.

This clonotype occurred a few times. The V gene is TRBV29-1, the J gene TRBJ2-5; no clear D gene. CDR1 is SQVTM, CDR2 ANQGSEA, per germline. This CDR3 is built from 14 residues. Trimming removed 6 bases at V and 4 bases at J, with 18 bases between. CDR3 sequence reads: CSVSRRLVIETQYF. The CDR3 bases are TGCAGCGTCTCCCGGAGACTGGTAATAGAGACCCAGTACTTC.

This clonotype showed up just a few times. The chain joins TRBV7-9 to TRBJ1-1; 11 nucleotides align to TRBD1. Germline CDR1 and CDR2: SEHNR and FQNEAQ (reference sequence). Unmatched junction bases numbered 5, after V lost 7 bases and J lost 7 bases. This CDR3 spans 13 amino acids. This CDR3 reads CASNGDRGDEAFF. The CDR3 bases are TGTGCCAGCAACGGGGACAGGGGGGATGAAGCTTTCTTT.

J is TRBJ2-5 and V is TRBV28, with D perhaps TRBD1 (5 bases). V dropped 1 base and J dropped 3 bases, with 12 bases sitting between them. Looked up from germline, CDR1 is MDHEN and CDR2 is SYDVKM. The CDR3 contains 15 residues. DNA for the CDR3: TGTGCCAGCAGTTTATTAGGGGAAGTAGAAGAGACCCAGTACTTC. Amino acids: CASSLLGEVEETQYF.

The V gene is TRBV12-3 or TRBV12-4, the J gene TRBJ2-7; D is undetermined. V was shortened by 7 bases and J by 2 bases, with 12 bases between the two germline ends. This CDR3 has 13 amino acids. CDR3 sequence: CASTPSSAYEQYF. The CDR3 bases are TGTGCCAGCACCCCCTCTTCGGCCTACGAGCAGTACTTC.

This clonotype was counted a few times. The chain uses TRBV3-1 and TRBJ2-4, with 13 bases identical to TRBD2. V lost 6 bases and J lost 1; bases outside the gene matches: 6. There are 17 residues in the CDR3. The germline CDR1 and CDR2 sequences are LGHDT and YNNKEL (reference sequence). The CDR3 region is CASSRTSGGDAKNIQYF. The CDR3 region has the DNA TGTGCCAGCAGTCGGACTAGCGGGGGAGACGCCAAAAACATTCAGTACTTC.